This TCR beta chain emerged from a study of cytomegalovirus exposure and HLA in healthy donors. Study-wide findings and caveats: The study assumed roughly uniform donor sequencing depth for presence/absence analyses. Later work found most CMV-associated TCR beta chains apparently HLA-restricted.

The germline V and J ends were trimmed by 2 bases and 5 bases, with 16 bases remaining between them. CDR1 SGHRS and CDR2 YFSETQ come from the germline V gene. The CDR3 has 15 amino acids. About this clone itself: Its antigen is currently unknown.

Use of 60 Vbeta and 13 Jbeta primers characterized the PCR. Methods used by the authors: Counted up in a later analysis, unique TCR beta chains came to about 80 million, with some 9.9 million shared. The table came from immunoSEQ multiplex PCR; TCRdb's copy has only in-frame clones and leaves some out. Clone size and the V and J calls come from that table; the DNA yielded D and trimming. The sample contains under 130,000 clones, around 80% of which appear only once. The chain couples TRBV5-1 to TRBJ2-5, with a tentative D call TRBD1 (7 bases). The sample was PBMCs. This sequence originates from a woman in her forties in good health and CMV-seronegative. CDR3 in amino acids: CASSLGGGRGETQYF. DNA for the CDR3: TGCGCCAGCAGCTTAGGAGGGGGCAGGGGGGAGACCCAGTACTTC.